This paragraph reports one T cell receptor (beta chain). The antigen is unknown. Trimming cost V 7 bases and J 4 bases; bases outside gene matches: 5. From germline, CDR1 is LNHDA and CDR2 SQIVND (reference sequence). The length of the CDR3 is 15 residues. 60 Vbeta and 13 Jbeta primers were used in PCR. Here immunoSEQ multiplex PCR was the method, and the copy in TCRdb shows in-frame clones only, minus some. This sample has 100,000 or so clones, with about 83% found just once. This sample was taken from a study of cytomegalovirus exposure and HLA in healthy donors. Study in general: Under 90% of 350 to 400 genotyped donors fell in the Caucasian-associated ancestry cluster. General observations from the study: Evidence from a later analysis indicated that most CMV-associated TCR beta chains looked HLA-restricted. Further analysis was carried out later, and it showed several of the most significant clusters appearing linked to common viral pathogens. Listed as cytomegalovirus-associated were 170 or so TCR beta chains.

The genes are TRBV19 and TRBJ2-1; 12 nucleotides align to TRBD1. The clonotype comes from a man in his late teens or twenties in good health and CMV-seronegative. Sequencing input: PBMCs. As DNA, the CDR3 is TGTGCCAGTATCGAGGGACAGGGGGCGTACAATGAGCAGTTCTTC. It codes for CASIEGQGAYNEQFF. Filled out from reference TRBV19 and TRBJ2-1, the complete variable domain reads DGGITQSPKYLFRKEGQNVTLSCEQNLNHDAMYWYRQDPGQGLRLIYYSQIVNDFQKGDIAEGYSVSREKKESFPLTVTSAQKNPTAFYLCASIEGQGAYNEQFFGPGTRLTVL.